Sequencing of this T cell receptor (beta chain) was carried out in a study of shared clonotypes between healthy human individuals. The wider study: A couple of female and a few male donors aged 18 to 49 were enrolled.

Trimming removed 1 base from V and 7 bases from J; junction bases left unmatched: 8. The CDR3 has 15 amino acids. CDR1 is SGHRS, CDR2 YFSETQ, per germline. This clone appeared once. There were no recent acute infections or vaccinations among the donors, who were healthy HIV-negative adults. Only in-frame clones appear in the TCRdb table, and some are missing; sequencing was by immunoSEQ multiplex PCR. Among about 2.4 million clones listed, roughly 93% were seen once. The chain is built from TRBV5-1 and TRBJ2-1; 7 bases align to TRBD2. This receptor was taken from a man in his late teens or twenties in good health. Some clones in this sample may be carry-over from other donors' samples. The sample comprised naive CD4+ T cells from PBMCs. Described subset: CD45RA+ positively selected. The CDR3 DNA is TGCGCCAGCAGCTTGTATCGGGAGGCCGGGAATGAGCAGTTCTTC. Amino acid sequence: CASSLYREAGNEQFF.